This entry lists 9 T cell receptor beta chains sequenced from one sample in a study of T cells in narcolepsy. Libraries were prepared by immunoSEQ multiplex PCR; TCRdb keeps only in-frame clonotypes and omits some of them. This sample carries 20,000 to 30,000 clones, around 85% of them seen once, and the ten largest clones take 0.71%. The sequenced material came from CD45RA- memory CD4+ T cells from PBMCs. The receptors derive from a human donor with narcolepsy.

The chain joins TRBV4-3 to TRBJ1-1; the match to TRBD1 covers 7 bases. The V gene's germline CDR1 is LGHNA and CDR2 YSLEER. V shed 4 bases and J 10 bases; nucleotides not matched to a gene: 6. The CDR3 covers 12 residues. The CDR3 sequence is CASSRQGASAFF. The CDR3 coding sequence is TGCGCCAGCAGCCGACAGGGAGCATCAGCTTTCTTT.

This chain uses TRBV5-4 with TRBJ1-1, with 8 bases identical to TRBD1. The trim removed 5 bases at V and 4 bases at J, leaving 7 bases unmatched. Germline values: CDR1 SGHNT, CDR2 YYREEE (reference sequence). The CDR3 totals 14 residues. The CDR3 nucleotides are TGTGCCAGCAGAGAAGACAGGGGATCCACTGAAGCTTTCTTT. Residues: CASREDRGSTEAFF.

This clone has just a few counts. J is TRBJ2-1 and V is TRBV5-6; 8 bases map to TRBD2. CDR1 is SGHDT, CDR2 YYEEEE, per germline. This CDR3 region has 16 residues. After removal of 2 bases from V and 1 base from J, the junction contained 5 bases not matched to a gene. CDR3: CASSFSGSHSYNEQFF. CDR3 nucleotide sequence: TGTGCCAGCAGCTTCAGCGGGAGCCATTCCTACAATGAGCAGTTCTTC.

A few counts support this clone. The chain recombines TRBV4-1 with TRBJ1-4, with D possibly being TRBD1 (5 bases). Germline V gene data show CDR1 as MGHRA and CDR2 as YSYEKL. The V end lost 0 bases, the J end lost 12 bases, and 14 bases lay between the germline ends. The CDR3 runs to 14 residues. CDR3 in amino acids: CASSQDAIGGQLFF. The CDR3, as DNA: TGCGCCAGCAGCCAAGATGCGATTGGGGGACAACTGTTTTTT.

The rearrangement links TRBV6-5 to TRBJ2-3, with TRBD2 as a possible D gene (6 bases). Trimming took 7 bases from V and 5 from J, leaving 19 bases between them. Germline assignment: CDR1 MNHEY and CDR2 SVGAGI. CDR3 size: 15 residues. The DNA of the CDR3 is TGTGCCAGCACCCCCGGGGCGGGATCCGGAGATACGCAGTATTTT. Translated: CASTPGAGSGDTQYF.

The chain is built from TRBV2 and TRBJ2-3; no firm D call. V lost 4 bases and J 5 bases, leaving 10 bases between the germline ends. The CDR3 loop spans 13 amino acids. Germline V gene sequence: CDR1 SNHLY, CDR2 FYNNEI. The CDR3 protein is CASSGNAKDTQYF. CDR3 bases: TGTGCCAGCAGTGGTAACGCCAAAGATACGCAGTATTTT.

J is TRBJ1-3 and V is TRBV29-1; D remains unclear. This CDR3 has 14 residues. Trimming cost V 6 bases and J 0 bases, with 12 bases left between them. Germline-derived CDR1 and CDR2 are SQVTM and ANQGSEA. The CDR3 DNA follows: TGCAGCGTGAGAGGGATAGGCTCTGGAAACACCATATATTTT. Encoded protein: CSVRGIGSGNTIYF.

V usage is TRBV6-1 and J usage is TRBJ2-3; 7 bases agree with TRBD2. From germline, CDR1 is MNHNS and CDR2 SASEGT. J lost 2 bases, V lost 4 bases, and 6 bases had no gene match. The CDR3 spans 15 residues. The CDR3 sequence: CASSGAGALTDTQYF. CDR3 DNA: TGTGCCAGCAGTGGGGCGGGAGCCCTCACAGATACGCAGTATTTT.

V is TRBV18 and J is TRBJ2-1; TRBD2 aligns across 9 bases. Germline loops: CDR1 KGHSH, CDR2 LQKENI. The CDR3 is 16 residues long. Trimming removed 3 bases from V and 6 bases from J; junction bases left unmatched: 9. The CDR3 DNA is TGTGCCAGCTCACCCCTGACTAGCGGTACCCCCAATGAGCAGTTCTTC. Translating it yields CASSPLTSGTPNEQFF.